The 10 T cell receptor beta chains reported below all come from one sample, sequenced in a study of circulating CD8 cells and anti-PD-1 response in melanoma. Each library started from around 15 ng of total RNA using the QIAseq Immune Repertoire TCR panel. TCRdb independently ran MiXCR on the reads; one entry per CDR3 protein. The top ten hold approximately 5.3% of the sample, which has 950 to 1,000 distinct CDR3 sequences, roughly 4.1% seen once. Four subsets defined by PD-1 and/or TIGIT were sorted from live CD3+CD8+TCRalphabeta+ cells. The sequences come from CD8+ T cells from PBMCs, collected at baseline or after one month of anti-PD-1 therapy (not recorded which). The receptors shown here come from a human donor with melanoma.

By share, this clonotype counts as large. The rearrangement links TRBV2 to TRBJ2-3; D possibly matches TRBD1 or TRBD2 (6 bases each). The germline V gene encodes CDR1 SNHLY and CDR2 FYNNEI. Between the trimmed V and J ends, which lost 8 bases and 0 bases, there was a span of 12 bases. There are 14 residues in the CDR3. Here the CDR3 DNA reads TGTGCCAGCGAGAGGGGGGTTAGCACAGATACGCAGTATTTT. It yields the protein CASERGVSTDTQYF. Supplemented by reference TRBV2 and TRBJ2-3, the full variable domain reads EPEVTQTPSHQVTQMGQEVILRCVPISNHLYFYWYRQILGQKVEFLVSFYNNEISEKSEIFDDQFSVERPDGSNFTLKIRSTKLEDSAMYFCASERGVSTDTQYFGPGTRLTVL.

This clonotype is labeled as large. The J gene is TRBJ2-1, the V gene TRBV29-1; D is uncertain. This CDR3 has 12 residues. V was pared by 3 bases and J by 1 base, with 4 bases between. From germline, CDR1 is SQVTM and CDR2 ANQGSEA. The CDR3: CSVEVSYNEQFF. DNA of the CDR3: TGCAGCGTTGAGGTATCCTACAATGAGCAGTTCTTC.

This clonotype is labeled medium-sized. The rearrangement uses TRBV19 and TRBJ1-1; D is perhaps TRBD1 (5 bases). Trimming removed 7 bases from V and 1 base from J, with 13 bases in between. This CDR3 region has 14 residues. CDR1 and CDR2 from the germline V gene are LNHDA and SQIVND (reference sequence). CDR3 protein: CASTWGTRNTEAFF. In nucleotides, the CDR3 is TGTGCCAGTACGTGGGGGACCAGGAACACTGAAGCTTTCTTT. The variable domain in full, completed from reference TRBV19 and TRBJ1-1, reads DGGITQSPKYLFRKEGQNVTLSCEQNLNHDAMYWYRQDPGQGLRLIYYSQIVNDFQKGDIAEGYSVSREKKESFPLTVTSAQKNPTAFYLCASTWGTRNTEAFFGQGTRLTVV.

By proportion, this clonotype is medium-sized (0.01 to 0.1%). The rearrangement joins TRBV28 to TRBJ1-5; TRBD1 agrees at 7 bases. V was pared by 3 bases and J by 2 bases, with 4 bases of the junction left unmatched. This CDR3 has 15 amino acids. Per germline, CDR1 MDHEN and CDR2 SYDVKM. The CDR3 sequence: CASSLGGGGNQPQHF. In nucleotides, the CDR3 is TGTGCCAGCAGTTTGGGAGGGGGCGGCAATCAGCCCCAGCATTTT.

This clonotype is medium-sized by share. This sequence joins TRBV7-9 and TRBJ2-1; 8 bases agree with TRBD1. The CDR3 is 13 residues long. The V gene's germline CDR1 is SEHNR and CDR2 FQNEAQ (reference sequence). J was trimmed by 8 bases and V by 1 base; bases with no gene match: 1. CDR3 nucleotide sequence: TGTGCCAGCAGCTTAGGGACAGGGTATGAGCAGTTCTTC. Translating gives CASSLGTGYEQFF.

A few counts support this clonotype. This chain joins TRBV20-1 and TRBJ2-7; unclear D gene. CDR1 is DFQATT, CDR2 SNEGSKA, per germline (reference sequence). The CDR3 has 14 residues. V shed 5 bases and J shed 0 bases, with 14 bases lying between them. The CDR3 sequence is CSAEIKTASYEQYF. The CDR3 DNA reads TGCAGTGCTGAAATAAAGACGGCCTCCTACGAGCAGTACTTC.

This clonotype was detected a few times. Written as DNA, the CDR3 is TGCAGTGTTCGGACAGTTAACACCGGGGAGCTGTTTTTT. It yields the protein CSVRTVNTGELFF. V gene TRBV20-1 combines with J gene TRBJ2-2, with D tentatively TRBD1 (6 bases). The CDR3 length is 13 residues. With 7 bases removed from V and 2 bases from J, the gap between germline ends came to 11 bases. Germline loops: CDR1 DFQATT, CDR2 SNEGSKA (reference sequence).

The chain employs TRBV19 and TRBJ2-1; perhaps TRBD1 as D (6 bases). Germline CDR1 LNHDA, CDR2 SQIVND (reference sequence). V dropped 7 bases and J dropped 3 bases, with 13 bases sitting between them. The CDR3 loop spans 14 amino acids. The CDR3 nucleotides read TGTGCCAGTACCCCAACAGGGCGCTACAATGAGCAGTTCTTC. This gives the protein CASTPTGRYNEQFF.

In its sample, this clonotype is large. The chain links TRBV27 to TRBJ2-1; perhaps D is TRBD1 or TRBD2 (5 bases each). CDR1 and CDR2 from the germline V gene are MNHEY and SMNVEV (reference sequence). This CDR3 comprises 16 residues. V lost 0 bases and J 0 bases, leaving 9 bases between the germline ends. The CDR3 loop reads CASSLSSGSSYNEQFF. The CDR3 bases are TGTGCCAGCAGTTTATCGTCAGGGAGCTCCTACAATGAGCAGTTCTTC.

This clonotype is categorized as large. The genes are TRBV29-1 and TRBJ2-7, with no clear D. V was trimmed by 5 bases and J by 5 bases, leaving 10 bases between them. Germline values: CDR1 SQVTM, CDR2 ANQGSEA. The CDR3 sequence is 11 residues long. CDR3 DNA: TGCAGCGTTCTAGACGGACACGAGCAGTACTTC. As protein: CSVLDGHEQYF.